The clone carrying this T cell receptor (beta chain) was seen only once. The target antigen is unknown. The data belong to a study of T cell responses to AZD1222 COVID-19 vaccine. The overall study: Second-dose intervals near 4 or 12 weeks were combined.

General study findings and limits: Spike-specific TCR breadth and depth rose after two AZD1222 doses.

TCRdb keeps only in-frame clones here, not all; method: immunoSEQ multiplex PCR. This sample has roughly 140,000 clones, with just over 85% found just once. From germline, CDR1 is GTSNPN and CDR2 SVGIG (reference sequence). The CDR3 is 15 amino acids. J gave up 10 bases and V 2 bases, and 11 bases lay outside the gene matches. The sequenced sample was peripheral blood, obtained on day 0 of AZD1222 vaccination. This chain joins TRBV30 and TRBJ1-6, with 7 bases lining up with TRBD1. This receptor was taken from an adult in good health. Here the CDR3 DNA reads TGTGCCTGGAGTCAGATACAGGGGACGGTATCACCCCTCCACTTT. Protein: CAWSQIQGTVSPLHF.